This T cell receptor beta chain was sequenced in a study of blood T cell repertoires in COVID-19 (dated by TCRdb to about 2020). In the study overall: The collaborator samples originated in the United States, Italy and Spain and spanned the acute and convalescent phases of COVID-19. The material from the prospective study consisted of cDNA or gDNA derived from T cells, B-cell-depleted T cells, or PBMCs. Subjects who had been exposed to COVID-19, were actively infected with it, or had recovered from it provided the deeply sampled blood TCRbeta repertoires that made up the dataset. The repertoires were released in a freely available public database intended as a resource for research on the immune response to SARS-CoV-2. Samples came from the ongoing ImmuneRACE study (first 160 participants) plus 1,254 subjects from 6 global collaborators. A de-identified subject ID, COVID-19 status, age in years and sex were almost always included in the sample metadata. Where HLA class I and class II types were available, the types were taken from metadata supplied by the sample provider, not from assay-based typing. Paper-wide results and their limitations: The quantity of clinical and demographic metadata differed by source and by participant and was supplied without curation.

TCRbeta CDR3 regions were amplified from genomic DNA using the immunoSEQ Assay, a bias-controlled multiplex PCR. In the paper's pipeline: Nucleated cell counts per sample were estimated from amplification of reference gene primers within the assay. Sequence reads were collapsed and filtered to measure the absolute abundance of every unique TCRbeta CDR3 rearrangement. Productive Simpson clonality was computed per sample as the square root of Simpson's diversity index over productive rearrangements. The immuneACCESS repertoire file appears here via TCRdb, limited to in-frame rearrangements. These files lack a portion of the clones; in checked studies, under half of the deficit traces to unresolved V genes, and the cause of the others is not known. V and J calls and clone size are given by that table; D and trimming were obtained from the DNA. This sample holds just over 300,000 clones; over 75% were observed only once. In total, the top ten clones hold roughly 4.5% of the sample.

The CDR3 goes from the cysteine to the phenylalanine over 12 residues. Solely the CDR3 DNA is kept, with 36 bases framed from the first base. CDR1 and CDR2, per the germline V gene, are SGHNT and YENEEA. The junction shows trimming of 7 bases on V and 5 bases on J, plus 10 bases between the germline ends. Remarks on this clone: The antigen it binds to is not known. No base qualities exist here, and no much larger clone lies one base off it.

Participants in the prospective study were aged about 18 to 90 years, lived in 20 to 25 United States geographic areas, and enrolled through a virtual design. In the prospective study, cohorts were assigned on the basis of participant-reported clinical history obtained from a screening survey and a study questionnaire. Recovered participants in ImmuneRACE Cohort 3 were defined as having two consecutive negative NP/OP PCR tests, clearance from a healthcare professional, or resolution of symptoms. Mobile phlebotomists in the prospective study collected whole blood, serum and a nasopharyngeal or oropharyngeal swab from every participant. Prospective study participants could optionally give additional blood draws and questionnaires over an approximately two-month period. Blood samples from the prospective study were shipped frozen or at room temperature prior to DNA extraction.

The chain links TRBV11-3 with TRBJ2-3; the D segment cannot be called with confidence. The sample consisted of PBMCs or T cells enriched from blood (not recorded which). This TCR was recovered from a man aged 25 to 40 who had recovered from COVID-19. The CDR3 reads as follows: CASTRSLDTQYF. The nucleotides read TGTGCCAGCACGCGTTCTCTAGATACGCAGTATTTT.